This T cell receptor (beta chain) was recovered during a study of T-cell reconstitution after alpha-beta-depleted transplantation in children. Study-wide results and limits: Where alpha-beta T cells came from about two months after transplant was reportedly several hundred expanded graft clones. Diversity and T-cell counts at one year after transplant derived mostly from new T cells.

A TCRbeta library incorporating unique molecular identifiers was prepared. MiXCR, run by TCRdb on the PCR reads, gives a single entry per CDR3 protein. Of roughly 100,000 distinct CDR3 sequences in the sample, approximately 6% were seen once. Points on this clonotype: The antigen is not known.

V was shortened by 5 bases and J by 2 bases, with 8 bases between the two germline ends. The V gene's germline CDR1 is SGHTA and CDR2 FQGTGA. The CDR3 extends over 13 amino acids. The chain employs TRBV7-3 and TRBJ2-3; D unresolved. This clonotype was obtained from a female patient aged 2-15 years who had a stem cell transplant for Fanconi anemia, so the T cells may come from the graft donor. The specimen was PBMCs, mostly from graft donor cells, collected 60 days after TCRalphabeta/CD19-depleted stem cell transplant. CDR3 coding DNA: TGTGCCAGCAGCCCTTCTTTCACAGATACGCAGTATTTT. It is translated as CASSPSFTDTQYF.